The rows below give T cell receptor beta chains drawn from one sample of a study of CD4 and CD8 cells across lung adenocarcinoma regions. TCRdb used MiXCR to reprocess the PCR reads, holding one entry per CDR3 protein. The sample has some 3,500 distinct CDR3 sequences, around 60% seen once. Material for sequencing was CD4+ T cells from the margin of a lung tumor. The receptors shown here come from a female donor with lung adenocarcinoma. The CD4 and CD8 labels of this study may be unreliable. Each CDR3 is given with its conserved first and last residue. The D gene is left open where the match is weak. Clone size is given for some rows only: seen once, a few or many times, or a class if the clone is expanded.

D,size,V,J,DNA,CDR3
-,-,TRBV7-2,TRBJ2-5,TGTGCCAGCAGCCCGCGGACAACCCAAGAGACCCAGTACTTC,CASSPRTTQETQYF
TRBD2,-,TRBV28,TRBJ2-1,TGTGCCAGCAGTAGGGGACTAGAAGATAGTGAGCAGTTCTTC,CASSRGLEDSEQFF
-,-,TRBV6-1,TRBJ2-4,TGTGGCAGCTTGGGGATGAGAGCCAAAAACACTCAGTACTTC,CGSLGMRAKNTQYF
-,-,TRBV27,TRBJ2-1,TGTGCCAGCAGGGCGGCCGGGGGAGCGTACAATAAGCAGTTCTTC,CASRAAGGAYNKQFF
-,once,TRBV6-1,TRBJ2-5,TGTGCCAGCAGCCCCTCGGAGACCCAGTACTTC,CASSPSETQYF
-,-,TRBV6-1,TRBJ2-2,TGTGCCAGCAGAAAGGTGGGGGGACCCGGGGAGCTGTTTTTT,CASRKVGGPGELFF
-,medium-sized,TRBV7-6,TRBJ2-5,TGTGCCAGCAGCTACCAAGAGACCCAGTACTTC,CASSYQETQYF
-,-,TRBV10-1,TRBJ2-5,TGCGCCAGCAGTGAGTCCGGGGATACCGAGACCCAGTACTTC,CASSESGDTETQYF
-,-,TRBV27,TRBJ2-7,TGTGCCAGCAGTCCTCCCGGAGGGAACTCCTACGAGCAGTACTTC,CASSPPGGNSYEQYF
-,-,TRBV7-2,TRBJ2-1,TGTGCCAGCAGCGCAACCCTAGCGAGTGAGCAGTTCTTC,CASSATLASEQFF
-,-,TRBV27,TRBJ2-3,TGTGCCAGCAGTTTAAACCCTACAGATACGCAGTATTTT,CASSLNPTDTQYF
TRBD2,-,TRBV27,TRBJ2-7,TGTGCCAGCAGTTTATCTTATTTTACCGGGACTAGCGGCTACGAGCAGTACTTC,CASSLSYFTGTSGYEQYF
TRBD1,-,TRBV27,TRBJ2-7,TGTGCCAGCAGTTCACCGGGACAGGGTTATGGCGAGCAGTACTTC,CASSSPGQGYGEQYF
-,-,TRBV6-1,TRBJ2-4,TGTGCCAGCAGCGCCTCGGGGCTGGGGGCCAAAGATATGCAGTACTTT,CASSASGLGAKDMQYF
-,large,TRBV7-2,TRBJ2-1,TGTGCCAGCAGTTTGGGCGGGGACCTCCGGAATGAGCAGTTCTTC,CASSLGGDLRNEQFF
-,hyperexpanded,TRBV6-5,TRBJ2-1,TGTGCCAGCAGTTACTCTAGGAGCGCCAATGAGCAGTTCTTC,CASSYSRSANEQFF
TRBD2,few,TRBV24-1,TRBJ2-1,TGTGCCACCAGTGTCGGGACTAGCGGGAGGTTGACCAATGAGCAGTTCTTC,CATSVGTSGRLTNEQFF
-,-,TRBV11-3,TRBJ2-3,TGTGCCAGGGGCTCCGGGGGCGGGGGCACAGATACCCAGTACTTT,CARGSGGGGTDTQYF
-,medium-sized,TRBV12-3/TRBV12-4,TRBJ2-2,TGTGCCAGCAGTTTTGGTAGCGGGAACACCGGGGAGCTGTTTTTT,CASSFGSGNTGELFF
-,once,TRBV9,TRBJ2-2,TGTGCCAGCAGCGTAGTATCAGGAGCCACCGGGGAGCTGTTTTTT,CASSVVSGATGELFF
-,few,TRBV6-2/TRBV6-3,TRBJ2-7,TGTGCCAGCAGCCAAAGGGTGGGGTTGGGGACCTACGAGCAGTACTTC,CASSQRVGLGTYEQYF
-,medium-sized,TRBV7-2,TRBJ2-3,TGTGCCAGCAGGGTCGGCGGGTTTGGAGATACGCAGTATTTT,CASRVGGFGDTQYF
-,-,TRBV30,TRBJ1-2,TGTGCCTACGTGCGACCTGGACTCACGGGCTATGGCTACACCTTC,CAYVRPGLTGYGYTF
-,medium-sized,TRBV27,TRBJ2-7,TGTGCCAGCAGTTTAGGAGACCCTTTGTCGTACGAGCAGTACTTC,CASSLGDPLSYEQYF
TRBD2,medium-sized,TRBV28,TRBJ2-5,TGTGCCAGCACACGTTTCTCCGGGGGGCAAGAGACCCAGTACTTC,CASTRFSGGQETQYF
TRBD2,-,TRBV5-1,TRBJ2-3,TGCGCGAGCTTTTGTGGGGGGACTAGCGGGAGAGGCCCAGATACGCAGTATTTT,CASFCGGTSGRGPDTQYF
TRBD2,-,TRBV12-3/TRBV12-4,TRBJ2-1,TGTGCCAGCAGTTTCGGGACTACCCCCTTCTTC,CASSFGTTPFF
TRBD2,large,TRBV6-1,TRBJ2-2,TGTGCCAGCACCGTAGCGGGAGGGTTGACCGGGGAGCTGTTTTTT,CASTVAGGLTGELFF